This T cell receptor beta chain was documented in a study of T-cell reconstitution after alpha-beta-depleted transplantation in children. Findings and caveats of the study: Reported findings indicate that, about two months after transplant, alpha-beta T cells came from several hundred expanded clones, which were derived from non-depleted graft cells. T-cell counts and diversity at one year post-transplant came mainly from newly produced T cells.

Unique molecular identifiers featured in how the TCRbeta library was prepared. TCRdb reprocessed the PCR reads with MiXCR, giving one entry per CDR3 protein. The sample has a few hundred thousand distinct CDR3 sequences; 25% to 30% are singletons. This clonotype occurred a few times. Its matching antigen is unknown. Germline assignment: CDR1 SGHRS and CDR2 YFSETQ. This CDR3 spans 15 amino acids. V was cut by 0 bases and J by 5 bases, with 12 bases left in between. V usage is TRBV5-1 and J usage is TRBJ2-1; a possible D gene is TRBD2 (5 bases). The sample consisted of PBMCs, taken before TCRalphabeta/CD19-depleted stem cell transplant. The source of this sequence is a boy in the first two years of life with Wiskott-Aldrich syndrome, due to receive a stem cell transplant. The CDR3 DNA reads as TGCGCCAGCAGCTTGGAGGGTGGAGGTCACAATGAGCAGTTCTTC. Translation: CASSLEGGGHNEQFF.